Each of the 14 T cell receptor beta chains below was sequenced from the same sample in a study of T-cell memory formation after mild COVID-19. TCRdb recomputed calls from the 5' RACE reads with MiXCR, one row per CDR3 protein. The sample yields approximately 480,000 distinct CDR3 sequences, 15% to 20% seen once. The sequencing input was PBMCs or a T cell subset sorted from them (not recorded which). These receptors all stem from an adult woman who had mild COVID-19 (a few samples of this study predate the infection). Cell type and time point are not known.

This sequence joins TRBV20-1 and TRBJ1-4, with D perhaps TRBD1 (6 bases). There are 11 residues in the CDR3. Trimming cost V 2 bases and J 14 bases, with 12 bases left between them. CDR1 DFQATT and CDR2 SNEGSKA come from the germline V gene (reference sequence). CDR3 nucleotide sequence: TGCAGTGCTAGATTGGGGGCCCACCTGTTTTTT. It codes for CSARLGAHLFF.

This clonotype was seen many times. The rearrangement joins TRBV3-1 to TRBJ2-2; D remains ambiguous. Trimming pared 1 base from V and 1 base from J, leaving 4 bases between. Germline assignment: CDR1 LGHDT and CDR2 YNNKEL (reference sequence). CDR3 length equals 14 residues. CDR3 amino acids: CASSQVGNTGELFF. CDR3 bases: TGTGCCAGCAGCCAAGTTGGGAACACCGGGGAGCTGTTTTTT.

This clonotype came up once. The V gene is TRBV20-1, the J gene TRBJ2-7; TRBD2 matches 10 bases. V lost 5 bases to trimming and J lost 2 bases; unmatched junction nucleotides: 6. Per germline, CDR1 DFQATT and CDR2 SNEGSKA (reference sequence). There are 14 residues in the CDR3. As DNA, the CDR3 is TGCAGTGCTCGGAGCGGGAGGGGCCCCTACGAGCAGTACTTC. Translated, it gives CSARSGRGPYEQYF.

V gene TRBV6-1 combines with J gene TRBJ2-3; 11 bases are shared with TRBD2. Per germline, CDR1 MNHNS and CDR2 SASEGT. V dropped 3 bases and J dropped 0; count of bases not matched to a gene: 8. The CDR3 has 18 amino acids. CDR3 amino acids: CASSDSFRLAGSTDTQYF. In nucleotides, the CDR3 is TGTGCCAGCAGTGACTCCTTTAGACTAGCGGGGAGCACAGATACGCAGTATTTT.

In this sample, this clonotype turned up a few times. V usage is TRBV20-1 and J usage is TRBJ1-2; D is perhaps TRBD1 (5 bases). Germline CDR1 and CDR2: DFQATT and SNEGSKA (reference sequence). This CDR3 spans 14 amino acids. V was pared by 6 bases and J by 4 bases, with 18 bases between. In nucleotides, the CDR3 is TGCAGTGCCCATGGATTGACAGAGTCCTATGGCTACACCTTC. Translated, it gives CSAHGLTESYGYTF.

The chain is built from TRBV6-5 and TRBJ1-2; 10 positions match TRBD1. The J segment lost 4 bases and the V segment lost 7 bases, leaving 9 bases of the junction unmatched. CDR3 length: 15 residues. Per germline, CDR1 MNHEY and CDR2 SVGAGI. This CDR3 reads CASNARQGAFYGYTF. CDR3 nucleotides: TGTGCCAGCAACGCCAGACAGGGGGCTTTCTATGGCTACACCTTC.

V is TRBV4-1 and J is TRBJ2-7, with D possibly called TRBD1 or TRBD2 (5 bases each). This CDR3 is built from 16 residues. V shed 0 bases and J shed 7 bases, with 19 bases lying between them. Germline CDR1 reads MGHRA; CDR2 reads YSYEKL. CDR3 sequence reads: CASSQDRGDGVGEQYF. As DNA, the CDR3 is TGCGCCAGCAGCCAAGATAGGGGAGACGGGGTCGGAGAGCAGTACTTC.

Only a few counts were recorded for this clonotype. The CDR3 loop is CSARVNNQPQHF. The DNA for the CDR3 is TGCAGTGCTAGAGTAAACAATCAGCCCCAGCATTTT. The chain uses TRBV20-1 and TRBJ1-5, with D unresolved. The ends were cut back, 1 base at V and 3 bases at J, with 4 bases in the middle. The CDR3 consists of 12 residues. Germline V gene sequence: CDR1 DFQATT, CDR2 SNEGSKA (reference sequence).

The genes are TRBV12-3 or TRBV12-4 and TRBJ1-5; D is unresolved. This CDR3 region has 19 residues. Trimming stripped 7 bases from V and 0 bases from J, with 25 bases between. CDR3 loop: CASTATLQPGSYSNQPQHF. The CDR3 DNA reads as TGTGCCAGCACCGCAACCCTACAGCCAGGCAGCTATAGCAATCAGCCCCAGCATTTT.

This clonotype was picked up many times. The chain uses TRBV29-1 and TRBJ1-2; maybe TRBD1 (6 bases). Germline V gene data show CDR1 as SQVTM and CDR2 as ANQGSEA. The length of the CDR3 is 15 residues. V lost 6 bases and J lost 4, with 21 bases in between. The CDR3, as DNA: TGCAGCGTCGCGGGCGTTCCTGACAGGATCTATGGCTACACCTTC. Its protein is CSVAGVPDRIYGYTF.

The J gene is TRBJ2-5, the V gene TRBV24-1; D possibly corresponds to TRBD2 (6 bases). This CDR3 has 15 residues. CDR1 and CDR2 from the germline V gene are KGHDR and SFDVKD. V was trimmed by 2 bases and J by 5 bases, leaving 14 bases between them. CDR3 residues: CATSDSRRGFETQYF. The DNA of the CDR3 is TGTGCCACCAGTGATTCCAGGAGGGGCTTCGAGACCCAGTACTTC.

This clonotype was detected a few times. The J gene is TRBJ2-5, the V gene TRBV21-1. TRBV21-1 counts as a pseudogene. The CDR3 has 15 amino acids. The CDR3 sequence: CASSKGQGVRETQYF. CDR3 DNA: TGTGCCAGCAGCAAAGGGCAGGGGGTACGAGAGACCCAGTACTTC.

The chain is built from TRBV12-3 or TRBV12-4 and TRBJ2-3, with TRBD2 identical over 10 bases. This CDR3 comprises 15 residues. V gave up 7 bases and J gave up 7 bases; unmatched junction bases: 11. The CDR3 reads CASNWLAGGPYTQYF. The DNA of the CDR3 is TGTGCCAGCAACTGGTTAGCGGGGGGCCCATATACGCAGTATTTT.

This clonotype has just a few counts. This CDR3 reads CATSDGQVGSYTF. CDR3 nucleotides: TGTGCCACCAGTGATGGACAGGTTGGAAGCTACACCTTC. The chain joins TRBV24-1 to TRBJ1-2, with TRBD1 identical over 7 bases. Germline V lookup: CDR1 KGHDR, CDR2 SFDVKD. Unmatched junction bases numbered 6, after V lost 3 bases and J lost 9 bases. This CDR3 has 13 amino acids.